These 17 T cell receptor beta chains originate from one sample sequenced in a study of T-cell reconstitution after alpha-beta-depleted transplantation in children. A library of TCRbeta sequences, prepared with unique molecular identifiers, was generated. One entry per CDR3 protein results from TCRdb running MiXCR on the PCR reads. This sample has about 230,000 distinct CDR3 sequences, with 9.5% to 13% found just once. Sequencing used PBMCs, obtained before TCRalphabeta/CD19-depleted stem cell transplant. These receptors were obtained from a child younger than two with acute myeloid leukemia, due to receive a stem cell transplant.

CDR3 loop: CASSYSGRKMQSFADTQYF. The CDR3, as DNA: TGTGCCAGTAGCTACAGCGGGAGGAAAATGCAGAGTTTCGCAGATACGCAGTATTTT. The gene calls are TRBV19 and TRBJ2-3; 9 positions agree with TRBD2. In germline, CDR1 is LNHDA, CDR2 SQIVND (reference sequence). The junction had 20 bases not matched to a gene; V was cut back by 6 bases and J by 4 bases. The CDR3 is 19 residues long.

This clonotype came up many times. The V and J genes are TRBV5-1 and TRBJ2-3; the match to TRBD2 covers 13 bases. V was pared by 5 bases and J by 3 bases, with 3 bases of the junction left unmatched. This CDR3 contains 15 residues. Per germline, CDR1 SGHRS and CDR2 YFSETQ. CDR3 residues: CASRPGLAGTDTQYF. The CDR3 nucleotides read TGCGCCAGCAGACCGGGACTAGCGGGAACAGATACGCAGTATTTT. The full variable domain, its missing parts supplied by reference TRBV5-1 and TRBJ2-3, is KAGVTQTPRYLIKTRGQQVTLSCSPISGHRSVSWYQQTPGQGLQFLFEYFSETQRNKGNFPGRFSGRQFSNSRSEMNVSTLELGDSALYLCASRPGLAGTDTQYFGPGTRLTVL.

Many counts were recorded for this clonotype. The genes are TRBV20-1 and TRBJ2-1, with 10 bases aligning to TRBD2. The CDR3 spans 16 residues. Germline loops: CDR1 DFQATT, CDR2 SNEGSKA (reference sequence). V was pared by 3 bases and J by 2 bases, with 7 bases of the junction left unmatched. The DNA for the CDR3 is TGCAGTGCTAGGGGTCTAGCGGGAGTCCCCTACAATGAGCAGTTCTTC. Its translation: CSARGLAGVPYNEQFF.

This clonotype has ten or more counts. The CDR3 loop reads CSVVGGESSYEQYF. CDR3 bases: TGCAGCGTTGTGGGGGGCGAGAGCTCCTACGAGCAGTACTTC. The chain has TRBV29-1 and TRBJ2-7; D is tentatively TRBD1 or TRBD2 (6 bases each). CDR3 size: 14 residues. The germline gives CDR1 SQVTM, CDR2 ANQGSEA. Trimming stripped 4 bases from V and 0 bases from J, with 13 bases between.

V gene TRBV7-2 combines with J gene TRBJ2-7, with TRBD2 matching over 13 bases. CDR1 is SGHTA, CDR2 FQGNSA, per germline. The CDR3 loop spans 17 amino acids. V shed 1 base and J 5 bases; nucleotides not matched to a gene: 8. DNA for the CDR3: TGTGCCAGCAGCTTAGTCCCGGGACTAGCGGGGACACACGAGCAGTACTTC. This sequence encodes CASSLVPGLAGTHEQYF.

This sequence joins TRBV30 and TRBJ2-7; the D is unclear. Germline CDR1 and CDR2: GTSNPN and SVGIG (reference sequence). The CDR3 is 13 amino acids. The V end lost 3 bases, the J end lost 6 bases, and 15 bases lay between the germline ends. CDR3 sequence reads: CAWSKGGVSEQYF. CDR3 DNA: TGTGCCTGGAGCAAAGGTGGGGTCTCCGAGCAGTACTTC.

This clonotype was seen ten or more times. The rearrangement links TRBV20-1 to TRBJ2-7; 8 nucleotides align to TRBD2. CDR3 length: 13 residues. V trimming: 8 bases; J trimming: 6 bases; junction bases outside the gene matches: 12. Germline loops: CDR1 DFQATT, CDR2 SNEGSKA (reference sequence). The CDR3 reads CSLGESGGSEQYF. The CDR3, as DNA: TGCAGTCTAGGGGAAAGCGGGGGATCCGAGCAGTACTTC.

The chain uses TRBV7-2 and TRBJ2-3; possibly TRBD1 or TRBD2 for D (5 bases each). The CDR3 totals 16 residues. Germline V lookup: CDR1 SGHTA, CDR2 FQGNSA. The V gene lost 10 bases and the J gene lost 2 bases, with 22 bases spanning the gap. The CDR3 sequence: CANGPRPRGDTDTQYF. CDR3 sequence (DNA): TGTGCCAACGGCCCCAGGCCTAGGGGAGACACAGATACGCAGTATTTT.

This clonotype was counted only a few times. As DNA, the CDR3 is TGTGCCAGCACCGTTGGGGGCAGTCAAGAGACCCAGTACTTC. The encoded protein is CASTVGGSQETQYF. The chain employs TRBV9 and TRBJ2-5, with D tentatively TRBD1 (6 bases). There are 14 residues in the CDR3. Germline CDR1 reads SGDLS; CDR2 reads YYNGEE. Deletions cut 6 bases from V and 2 bases from J, with 14 bases between.

This clonotype came up many times. V and J are TRBV7-7 and TRBJ2-5; D remains unclear. V was pared by 5 bases and J by 13 bases, with 17 bases between. The CDR3 has 12 amino acids. CDR1 SSHAT and CDR2 FNYEAQ come from the germline V gene (reference sequence). CDR3: CASSPEISRRYF. The CDR3 region has the DNA TGTGCCAGCAGCCCCGAAATATCCCGGCGGTACTTC.

This clonotype was recorded many times. The rearrangement links TRBV7-2 to TRBJ2-3; no clear D gene. The V end was cut by 2 bases, the J end by 6 bases, with 3 bases between. The CDR3 is made up of 11 amino acids. From germline, CDR1 is SGHTA and CDR2 FQGNSA. The CDR3 DNA sequence: TGTGCCAGCAGCTTATGGGATACGCAGTATTTT. This translates into CASSLWDTQYF.

This clonotype came up many times. The gene calls are TRBV28 and TRBJ1-2, with 7 bases fitting TRBD1. Looked up from germline, CDR1 is MDHEN and CDR2 is SYDVKM. This CDR3 has 14 amino acids. Losses at the gene ends were 4 bases for V and 2 bases for J; bases not matched to a gene: 4. Here the CDR3 DNA reads TGTGCCAGCAGTTGGGACAGAGGAAACTATGGCTACACCTTC. Translating it yields CASSWDRGNYGYTF.

This clonotype appeared many times. The chain uses TRBV7-3 and TRBJ2-2; D perhaps matches TRBD2 (5 bases). CDR3 length: 16 amino acids. V was clipped by 1 base and J by 0 bases, with 9 bases between them. Germline V CDR1 and CDR2: SGHTA, FQGTGA. CDR3 protein: CASSLREGSNTGELFF. The CDR3 bases are TGTGCCAGCAGCTTAAGAGAGGGATCGAACACCGGGGAGCTGTTTTTT.

The chain carries TRBV20-1 and TRBJ2-3; TRBD2 matches 14 bases. The V gene's germline CDR1 is DFQATT and CDR2 SNEGSKA (reference sequence). This CDR3 contains 17 residues. The V segment lost 2 bases and the J segment 1 base; nucleotides outside the gene matches: 5. The CDR3 loop is CSARPGLAGAGTDTQYF. The CDR3 DNA reads as TGCAGTGCTAGACCGGGACTAGCGGGAGCTGGCACAGATACGCAGTATTTT.

The rearrangement links TRBV5-1 to TRBJ1-2; TRBD1 is a possible D gene (5 bases). With 6 bases removed from V and 0 bases from J, the gap between germline ends came to 12 bases. CDR3 size: 14 residues. Germline CDR1 and CDR2: SGHRS and YFSETQ. The CDR3 region has the DNA TGCGCCAGCAACCCAGACAGTACTAACTATGGCTACACCTTC. Amino acid sequence: CASNPDSTNYGYTF.

Many counts were recorded for this clonotype. The chain is built from TRBV12-3 or TRBV12-4 and TRBJ1-5; D is unclear. Trimming took 5 bases from V and 1 from J, leaving 6 bases between them. The length of the CDR3 is 13 residues. The CDR3 reads CASSDGSNQPQHF. In nucleotides, the CDR3 is TGTGCCAGCAGTGATGGCAGCAATCAGCCCCAGCATTTT.

This clonotype showed up many times. The chain employs TRBV5-6 and TRBJ2-3; no definite D call. CDR1 is SGHDT and CDR2 is YYEEEE in the germline V gene. CDR3 length: 15 amino acids. V lost 1 base to trimming and J lost 1 base, with 10 bases between them. The CDR3 nucleotides read TGTGCCAGCAGCTTGTTGGGGTACGGCACAGATACGCAGTATTTT. Amino acids: CASSLLGYGTDTQYF.